This entry describes one TCR beta chain. Trimming left V 3 bases short and J 7 bases short, with 7 bases between. The CDR3 spans 11 residues. Per the germline V gene, CDR1 is KGHSH and CDR2 is LQKENI. This sample is drawn from a study of patients and donors after allogeneic stem cell transplantation. TCRdb re-derived calls from the RT-PCR reads in MiXCR, one entry per CDR3 protein. The data show over 150,000 distinct CDR3 sequences, approximately 30% seen once. The clonotype comes from a human donor who was either an allogeneic HSCT recipient or a stem cell or donor lymphocyte infusion donor (not recorded which). It is not recorded whose cells these are; they may come from a transplant donor. Sequencing input: blood, either unsorted or a sorted T cell fraction (not recorded which). The chain is built from TRBV18 and TRBJ2-7, with unresolved D. The CDR3 is CASSPGLEQYF. The CDR3 region has the DNA TGTGCCAGCTCACCTGGGCTAGAGCAGTACTTC. The variable domain in full, completed from reference TRBV18 and TRBJ2-7, reads NAGVMQNPRHLVRRRGQEARLRCSPMKGHSHVYWYRQLPEEGLKFMVYLQKENIIDESGMPKERFSAEFPKEGPSILRIQQVVRGDSAAYFCASSPGLEQYFGPGTRLTVT.